This TCR beta chain was sequenced in a study of brain T cells in children with intractable seizures. Study results and limitations: Clones missing pre-surgery may reflect undersampling of that blood sample. Only CDR3 sequence similarity suggested viral specificity, without known HCMV serostatus.

The data were produced by immunoSEQ multiplex PCR, yet TCRdb's version contains in-frame clones alone and is incomplete. The repertoire holds about 22,000 clones, with around 94% as singletons. Germline CDR1 is LNHDA and CDR2 is SQIVND (reference sequence). CDR3 length equals 14 residues. V dropped 5 bases and J dropped 0 bases, with 8 bases sitting between them. Sequencing was limited to surgery cases with top T cell transcript signatures in brain tissue. Before surgery, patients took at least one anti-epileptic drug. Concerning this clone: Its target is unknown.

The receptor was derived from a boy younger than 18 with focal cortical dysplasia and intractable seizures. The sequenced sample was peripheral blood, obtained at surgery. This chain connects TRBV19 to TRBJ1-3; D remains ambiguous. The CDR3 DNA is TGTGCCAGTAGTTCGGAATCCTCTGGAAACACCATATATTTT. Protein product: CASSSESSGNTIYF.